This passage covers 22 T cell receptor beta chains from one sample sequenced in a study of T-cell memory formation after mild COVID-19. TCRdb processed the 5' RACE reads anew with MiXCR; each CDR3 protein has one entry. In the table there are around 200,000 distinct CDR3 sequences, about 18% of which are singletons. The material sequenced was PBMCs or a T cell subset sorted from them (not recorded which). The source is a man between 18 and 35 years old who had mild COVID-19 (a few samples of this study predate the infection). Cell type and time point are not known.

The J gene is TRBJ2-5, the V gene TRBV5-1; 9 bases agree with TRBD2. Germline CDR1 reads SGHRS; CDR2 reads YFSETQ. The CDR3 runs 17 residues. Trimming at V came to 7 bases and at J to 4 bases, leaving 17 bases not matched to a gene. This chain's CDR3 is CASALGIRAGGGETQYF. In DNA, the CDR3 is TGCGCCAGCGCCTTGGGGATCCGAGCGGGGGGAGGAGAGACCCAGTACTTC.

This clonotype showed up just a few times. This CDR3 reads CSASRGIGYNEQFF. For the CDR3, the DNA is TGCAGTGCTAGTCGGGGTATCGGCTACAATGAGCAGTTCTTC. The chain joins TRBV20-1 to TRBJ2-1; D may be TRBD2 (5 bases). CDR1 is DFQATT and CDR2 is SNEGSKA in the germline V gene (reference sequence). The germline V and J ends were trimmed by 3 bases and 3 bases, with 12 bases remaining between them. CDR3 length: 14 residues.

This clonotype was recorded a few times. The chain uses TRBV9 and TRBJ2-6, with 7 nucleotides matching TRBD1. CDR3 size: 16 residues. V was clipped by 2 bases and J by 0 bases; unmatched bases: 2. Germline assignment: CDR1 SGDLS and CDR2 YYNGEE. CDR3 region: CASSVTGSSGANVLTF. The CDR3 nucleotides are TGTGCCAGCAGCGTGACAGGGAGCTCTGGGGCCAACGTCCTGACTTTC.

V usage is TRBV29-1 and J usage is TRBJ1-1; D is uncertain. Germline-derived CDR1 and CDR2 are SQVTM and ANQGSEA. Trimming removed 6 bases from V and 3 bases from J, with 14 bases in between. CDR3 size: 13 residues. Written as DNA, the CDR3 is TGCAGCGTATCCCTGCGGACGGACACTGAAGCTTTCTTT. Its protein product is CSVSLRTDTEAFF.

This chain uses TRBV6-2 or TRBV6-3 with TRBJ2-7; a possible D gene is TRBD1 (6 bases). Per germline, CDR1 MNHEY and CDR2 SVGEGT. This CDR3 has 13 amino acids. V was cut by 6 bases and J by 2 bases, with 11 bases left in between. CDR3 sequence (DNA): TGTGCCAGCAGATTGACAGGAGCCTACGAGCAGTACGTC. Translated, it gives CASRLTGAYEQYV.

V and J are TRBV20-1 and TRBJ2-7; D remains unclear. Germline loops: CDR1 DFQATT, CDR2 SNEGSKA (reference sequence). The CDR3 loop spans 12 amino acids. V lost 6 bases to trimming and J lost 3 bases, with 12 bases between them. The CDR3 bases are TGCAGTGCCTACGTAGGGAACTACGAGCAGTACTTC. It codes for CSAYVGNYEQYF.

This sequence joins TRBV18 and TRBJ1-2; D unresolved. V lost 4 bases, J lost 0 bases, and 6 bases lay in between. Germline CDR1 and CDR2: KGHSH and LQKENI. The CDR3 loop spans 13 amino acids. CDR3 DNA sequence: TGTGCCAGCTCACACTTAGCTAACTATGGCTACACCTTC. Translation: CASSHLANYGYTF. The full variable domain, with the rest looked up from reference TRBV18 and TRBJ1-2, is NAGVMQNPRHLVRRRGQEARLRCSPMKGHSHVYWYRQLPEEGLKFMVYLQKENIIDESGMPKERFSAEFPKEGPSILRIQQVVRGDSAAYFCASSHLANYGYTFGSGTRLTVV.

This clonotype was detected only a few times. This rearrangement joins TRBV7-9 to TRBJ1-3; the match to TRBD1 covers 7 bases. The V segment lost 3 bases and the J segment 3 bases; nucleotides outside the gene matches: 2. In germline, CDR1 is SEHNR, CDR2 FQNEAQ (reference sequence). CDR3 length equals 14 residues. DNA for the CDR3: TGTGCCAGCAGCTTCACAGGGGTTGGAAACACCATATATTTT. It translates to CASSFTGVGNTIYF.

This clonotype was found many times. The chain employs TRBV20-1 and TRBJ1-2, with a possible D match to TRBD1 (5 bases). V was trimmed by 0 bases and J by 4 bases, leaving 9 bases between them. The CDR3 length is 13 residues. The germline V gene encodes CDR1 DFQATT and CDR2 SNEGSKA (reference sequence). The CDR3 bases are TGCAGTGCTAGAGATGGAGGGACCTATGGCTACACCTTC. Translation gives CSARDGGTYGYTF.

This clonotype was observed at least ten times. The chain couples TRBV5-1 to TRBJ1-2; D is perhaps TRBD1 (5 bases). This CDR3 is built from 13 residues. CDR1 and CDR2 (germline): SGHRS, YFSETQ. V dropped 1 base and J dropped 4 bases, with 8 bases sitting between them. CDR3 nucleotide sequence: TGCGCCAGCAGCTTGATCCAGGGCTATGGCTACACCTTC. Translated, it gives CASSLIQGYGYTF.

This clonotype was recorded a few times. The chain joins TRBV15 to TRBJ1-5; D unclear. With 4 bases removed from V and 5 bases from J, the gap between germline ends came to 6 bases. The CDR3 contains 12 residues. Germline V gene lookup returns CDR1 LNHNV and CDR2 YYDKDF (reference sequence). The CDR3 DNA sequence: TGTGCCACCAGCATTCAGGATCAGCCCCAGCATTTT. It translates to CATSIQDQPQHF.

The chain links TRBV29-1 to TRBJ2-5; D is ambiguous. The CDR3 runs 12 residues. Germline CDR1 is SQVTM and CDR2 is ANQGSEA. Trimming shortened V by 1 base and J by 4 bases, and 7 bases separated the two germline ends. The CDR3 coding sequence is TGCAGCGTTGAAGGCCTGAGAGAGACCCAGTACTTC. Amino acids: CSVEGLRETQYF. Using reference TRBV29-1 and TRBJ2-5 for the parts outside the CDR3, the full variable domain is SAVISQKPSRDICQRGTSLTIQCQVDSQVTMMFWYRQQPGQSLTLIATANQGSEATYESGFVIDKFPISRPNLTFSTLTVSNMSPEDSSIYLCSVEGLRETQYFGPGTRLLVL.

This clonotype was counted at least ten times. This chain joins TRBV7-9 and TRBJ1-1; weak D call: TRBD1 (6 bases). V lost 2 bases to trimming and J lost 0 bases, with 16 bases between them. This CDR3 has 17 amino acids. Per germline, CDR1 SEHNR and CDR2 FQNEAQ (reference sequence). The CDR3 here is CASSLWGRITMNTEAFF. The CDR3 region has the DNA TGTGCCAGCAGCTTATGGGGGCGGATAACCATGAACACTGAAGCTTTCTTT.

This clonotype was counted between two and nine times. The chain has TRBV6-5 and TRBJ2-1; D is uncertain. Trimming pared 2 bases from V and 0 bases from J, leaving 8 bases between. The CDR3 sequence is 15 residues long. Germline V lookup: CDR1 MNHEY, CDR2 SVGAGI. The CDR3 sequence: CASSYGINSYNEQFF. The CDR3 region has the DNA TGTGCCAGCAGTTACGGGATAAACTCCTACAATGAGCAGTTCTTC.

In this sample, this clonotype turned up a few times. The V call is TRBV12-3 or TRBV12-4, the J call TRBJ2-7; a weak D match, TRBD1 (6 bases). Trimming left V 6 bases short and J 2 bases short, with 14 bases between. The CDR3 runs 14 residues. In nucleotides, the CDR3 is TGTGCCAGCAGGAAGGACAGCTGGACCTACGAGCAGTACTTC. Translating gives CASRKDSWTYEQYF.

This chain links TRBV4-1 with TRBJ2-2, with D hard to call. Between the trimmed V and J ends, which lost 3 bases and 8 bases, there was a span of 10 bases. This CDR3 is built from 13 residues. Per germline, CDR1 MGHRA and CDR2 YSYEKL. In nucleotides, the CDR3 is TGCGCCAGCAGCCAGTACCCGGTAGGGGAGCTGTTTTTT. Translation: CASSQYPVGELFF.

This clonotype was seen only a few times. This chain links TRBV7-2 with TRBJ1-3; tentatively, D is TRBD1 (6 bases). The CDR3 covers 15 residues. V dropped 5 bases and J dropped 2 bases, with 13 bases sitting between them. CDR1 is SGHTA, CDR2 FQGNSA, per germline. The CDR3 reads CASSTAGTTGNTIYF. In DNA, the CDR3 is TGTGCCAGCAGCACCGCCGGGACAACTGGAAACACCATATATTTT. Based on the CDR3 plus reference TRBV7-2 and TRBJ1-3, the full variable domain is GAGVSQSPSNKVTEKGKDVELRCDPISGHTALYWYRQSLGQGLEFLIYFQGNSAPDKSGLPSDRFSAERTGGSVSTLTIQRTQQEDSAVYLCASSTAGTTGNTIYFGEGSWLTVV.

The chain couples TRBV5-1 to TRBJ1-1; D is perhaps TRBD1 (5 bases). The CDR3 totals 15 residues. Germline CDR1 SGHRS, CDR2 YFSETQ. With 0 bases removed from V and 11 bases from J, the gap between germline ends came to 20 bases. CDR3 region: CASSLDGQGELRAFF. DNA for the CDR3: TGCGCCAGCAGCTTGGATGGTCAGGGTGAACTTAGGGCTTTCTTT.

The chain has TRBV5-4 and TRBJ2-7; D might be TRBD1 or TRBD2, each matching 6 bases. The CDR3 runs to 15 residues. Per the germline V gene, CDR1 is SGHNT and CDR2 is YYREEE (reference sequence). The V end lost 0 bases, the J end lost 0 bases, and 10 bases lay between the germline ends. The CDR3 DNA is TGTGCCAGCAGCTTGGGTAAGGGGGGCTCCTACGAGCAGTACGTC. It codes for CASSLGKGGSYEQYV.

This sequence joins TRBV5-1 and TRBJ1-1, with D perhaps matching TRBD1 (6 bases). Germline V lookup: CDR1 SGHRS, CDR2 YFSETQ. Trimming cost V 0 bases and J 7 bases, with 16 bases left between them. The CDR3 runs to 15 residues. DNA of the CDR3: TGCGCCAGCAGCTTGGTGGGGGGCGAGGGGTATGAAGCTTTCTTT. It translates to CASSLVGGEGYEAFF.

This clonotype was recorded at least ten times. For the CDR3, the DNA is TGCGCCAGCAGCACCCTCGGGGGCACTGAAGCTTTCTTT. It encodes CASSTLGGTEAFF. V and J are TRBV5-1 and TRBJ1-1; D might be TRBD1 (5 bases). CDR3 length: 13 residues. CDR1 and CDR2 (germline): SGHRS, YFSETQ. Trimming cost V 4 bases and J 4 bases, with 11 bases left between them.

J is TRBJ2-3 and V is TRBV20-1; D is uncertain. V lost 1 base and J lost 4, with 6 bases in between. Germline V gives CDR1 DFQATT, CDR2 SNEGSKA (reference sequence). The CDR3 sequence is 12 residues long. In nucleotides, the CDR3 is TGCAGTGCTAGAGGTCGGTCAGATACGCAGTATTTT. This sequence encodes CSARGRSDTQYF.